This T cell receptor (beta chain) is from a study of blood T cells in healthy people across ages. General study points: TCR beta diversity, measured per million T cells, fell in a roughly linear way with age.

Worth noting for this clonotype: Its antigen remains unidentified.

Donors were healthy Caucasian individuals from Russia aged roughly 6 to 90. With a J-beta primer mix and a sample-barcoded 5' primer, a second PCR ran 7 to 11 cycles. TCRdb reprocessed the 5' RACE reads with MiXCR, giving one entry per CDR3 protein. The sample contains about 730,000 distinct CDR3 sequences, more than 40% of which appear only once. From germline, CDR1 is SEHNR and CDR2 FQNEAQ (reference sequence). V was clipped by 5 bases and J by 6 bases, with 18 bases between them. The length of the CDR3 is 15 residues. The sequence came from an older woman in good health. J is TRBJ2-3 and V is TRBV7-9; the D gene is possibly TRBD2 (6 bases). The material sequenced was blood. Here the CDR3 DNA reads TGTGCCAGCAGCCCCGGGGACTGGTTCTTGGATACGCAGTATTTT. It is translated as CASSPGDWFLDTQYF.